Listed here are 9 T cell receptor beta chains from one sample, sequenced in a study of blood T cell repertoires in COVID-19. The data were produced by immunoSEQ multiplex PCR, yet TCRdb's version contains in-frame clones alone and is incomplete. This table has 150,000 to 200,000 clones, about 86% appearing once. The sequenced sample was peripheral blood. The receptors come from an older woman with COVID-19, enrolled during active disease.

The chain links TRBV24-1 to TRBJ2-1; 8 bases map to TRBD1. Germline CDR1 reads KGHDR; CDR2 reads SFDVKD. The CDR3 has 15 amino acids. The V segment lost 1 base and the J segment 7 bases; nucleotides outside the gene matches: 5. CDR3 protein: CATSDLGQGRNEQFF. The CDR3 DNA sequence: TGTGCCACCAGTGATTTAGGACAGGGAAGAAATGAGCAGTTCTTC.

This clone has only a few counts. This chain links TRBV18 with TRBJ1-1; possible D gene TRBD1, 6 bases. V was pared by 3 bases and J by 5 bases, with 19 bases between. Germline V gives CDR1 KGHSH, CDR2 LQKENI. The CDR3 is 16 amino acids. The CDR3 is CASSPTGGPLGTEAFF. CDR3 DNA sequence: TGTGCCAGCTCACCCACGGGGGGGCCCCTAGGAACTGAAGCTTTCTTT.

The chain carries TRBV7-9 and TRBJ2-5; TRBD1 agrees at 12 bases. J was trimmed by 5 bases and V by 5 bases; bases with no gene match: 15. The CDR3 contains 18 residues. Germline V gene lookup returns CDR1 SEHNR and CDR2 FQNEAQ (reference sequence). CDR3 loop: CASSHPGQGASNGETQYF. CDR3 sequence (DNA): TGTGCCAGCAGCCATCCGGGACAGGGGGCAAGTAACGGGGAGACCCAGTACTTC. Drawing the rest from reference TRBV7-9 and TRBJ2-5, the complete variable domain is DTGVSQNPRHKITKRGQNVTFRCDPISEHNRLYWYRQTLGQGPEFLTYFQNEAQLEKSRLLSDRFSAERPKGSFSTLEIQRTEQGDSAMYLCASSHPGQGASNGETQYFGPGTRLLVL.

The chain links TRBV6-5 to TRBJ1-5, with D unclear. Germline CDR1 reads MNHEY; CDR2 reads SVGAGI. V lost 11 bases, J lost 8 bases, and 25 bases lay in between. This CDR3 contains 15 residues. CDR3 residues: CAGMRAETLIKPQHF. CDR3 DNA: TGTGCCGGTATGAGGGCAGAGACCCTTATCAAGCCCCAGCATTTT.

This clone was detected a few times. V usage is TRBV28 and J usage is TRBJ1-3; 9 nucleotides match TRBD1. Germline V lookup: CDR1 MDHEN, CDR2 SYDVKM. V dropped 2 bases and J dropped 8; count of bases not matched to a gene: 7. This CDR3 is 15 amino acids long. The CDR3 nucleotides are TGTGCCAGCAGTTTACGTTGGACAGGGGAAGACACCATATATTTT. Its protein is CASSLRWTGEDTIYF.

The chain carries TRBV6-4 and TRBJ2-4, with TRBD2 as a possible D gene (6 bases). Germline values: CDR1 MRHNA, CDR2 SNTAGT. Deletions cut 4 bases from V and 9 bases from J, with 13 bases between. This CDR3 is 13 amino acids long. In DNA, the CDR3 is TGTGCCAGCAGTGGGCAGGAGGGGAGCATTCAGTACTTC. Protein sequence: CASSGQEGSIQYF.

The rearrangement joins TRBV19 to TRBJ1-5; 7 bases fit TRBD1. Trimming removed 5 bases from V and 5 bases from J; junction bases left unmatched: 12. The CDR3 is 16 residues long. The germline V gene encodes CDR1 LNHDA and CDR2 SQIVND (reference sequence). The CDR3 is CASSPIDRAVYQPQHF. CDR3 nucleotide sequence: TGTGCCAGTAGTCCCATAGACAGGGCGGTGTATCAGCCCCAGCATTTT.

The chain carries TRBV15 and TRBJ1-3, with D possibly being TRBD1 (5 bases). Trimming left V 0 bases short and J 0 bases short, with 6 bases between. The germline CDR1 and CDR2 sequences are LNHNV and YYDKDF (reference sequence). The CDR3 totals 15 residues. CDR3 sequence (DNA): TGTGCCACCAGCAGAGATCAGGGCTCTGGAAACACCATATATTTT. It translates to CATSRDQGSGNTIYF.

V and J are TRBV3-1 (or the pseudogene TRBV3-2) and TRBJ2-3; 11 positions match TRBD2. J gave up 5 bases and V 4 bases, and 5 bases lay outside the gene matches. The CDR3 has 15 residues. Germline V gene sequence: CDR1 LGHDT, CDR2 YNNKEL (reference sequence). The CDR3 sequence is CASSRLAGGGDTQYF. The CDR3 coding sequence is TGTGCCAGCAGCCGATTAGCGGGAGGGGGAGATACGCAGTATTTT.